This TCR beta chain was sequenced for a study of regulatory T cells in long-lasting Graves disease. At the level of the study: Over 5 years of antithyroid drugs plus positive TSH receptor antibodies defined persistent Graves' disease.

Regarding this clonotype: What it recognizes is unknown.

To make TCR beta libraries, researchers used iRepertoire HTBI primers and Arm-PCR of CDR3 regions. TCRdb reanalysed the multiplex PCR reads using MiXCR and keeps one entry per CDR3 protein. This table holds a few hundred thousand distinct CDR3 sequences, around 20% found once. The study, taken as a whole, reports: It was in persistent disease that TRBV28, TRBJ1-2 and TRBJ2-5 were favored. With some 2,800 shared public clonotypes, persistent patients exceeded new patients, who shared 950 to 1,000.

Looked up from germline, CDR1 is MNHEY and CDR2 is SVGEGT. V was pared by 5 bases and J by 0 bases, with 14 bases between. This CDR3 has 16 residues. Time point here: persistent/refractory GD, antithyroid drugs over 5 years with positive TRAb. The TCR library used RNA extracted from PBMCs. Sequenced material: peripheral blood mononuclear cells (PBMCs), taken when the disease was refractory, from a patient treated with antithyroid drugs. J is TRBJ2-4 and V is TRBV6-2 or TRBV6-3; D possibly corresponds to TRBD1 (5 bases). The receptor's source is a female donor with Graves disease. CDR3 nucleotides: TGTGCCAGCAGTACCGGGTCGACAGAAGCCAAAAACATTCAGTACTTC. It codes for CASSTGSTEAKNIQYF.